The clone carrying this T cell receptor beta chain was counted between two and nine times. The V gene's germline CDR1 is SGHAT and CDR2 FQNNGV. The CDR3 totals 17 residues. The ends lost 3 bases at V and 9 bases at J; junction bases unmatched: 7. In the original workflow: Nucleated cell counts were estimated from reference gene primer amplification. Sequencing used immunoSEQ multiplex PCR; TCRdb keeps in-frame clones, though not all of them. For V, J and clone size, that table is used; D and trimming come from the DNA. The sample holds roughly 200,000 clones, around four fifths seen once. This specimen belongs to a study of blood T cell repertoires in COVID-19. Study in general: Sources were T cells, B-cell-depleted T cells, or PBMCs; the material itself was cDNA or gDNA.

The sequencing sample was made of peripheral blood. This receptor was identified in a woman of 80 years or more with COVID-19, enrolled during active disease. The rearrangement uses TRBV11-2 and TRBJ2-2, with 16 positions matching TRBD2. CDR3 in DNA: TGTGCCAGCAGCTTCCGTTCGGGACTAGCGGGAGGGAGGGAGCTGTTTTTT. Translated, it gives CASSFRSGLAGGRELFF.